Below, 15 T cell receptor beta chains from the same sample are listed, as sequenced in a study of blood T cell repertoires in COVID-19. TCRdb keeps only in-frame clones here, not all; method: immunoSEQ multiplex PCR. This sample has about 320,000 clones; under 90% occur once, and the top ten carry approximately 12%. The specimen sequenced was peripheral blood. The origin of the receptors is a woman aged 25 to 39 with COVID-19, enrolled during active disease.

The chain couples TRBV7-9 to TRBJ2-5, with a tentative D call TRBD1 (5 bases). Germline V gene sequence: CDR1 SEHNR, CDR2 FQNEAQ (reference sequence). The V end was cut by 7 bases, the J end by 2 bases, with 14 bases between. This CDR3 region has 14 residues. The chain's CDR3 is CASTHRQFQETQYF. The DNA for the CDR3 is TGTGCCAGCACCCACCGACAGTTTCAAGAGACCCAGTACTTC.

The V and J genes are TRBV29-1 and TRBJ1-1, with TRBD1 matching over 9 bases. The CDR3 is 12 amino acids. Germline CDR1 reads SQVTM; CDR2 reads ANQGSEA. J lost 10 bases, V lost 7 bases, and 10 bases had no gene match. The CDR3 DNA is TGCAGCGGACATGGACAGGGGAAAGGAGCTTTCTTT. It codes for CSGHGQGKGAFF.

This clone appeared a single time. The gene calls are TRBV6-5 and TRBJ1-1, with a tentative D call TRBD1 (5 bases). There are 14 residues in the CDR3. Trimming removed 7 bases from V and 4 bases from J, with 16 bases in between. From germline, CDR1 is MNHEY and CDR2 SVGAGI. The CDR3 DNA reads as TGTGCCAGCACCCTAGGAGGGGAGAGCACTGAAGCTTTCTTT. Encoded protein: CASTLGGESTEAFF.

The chain couples TRBV3-1 (or the pseudogene TRBV3-2) to TRBJ1-5, with TRBD1 matching over 10 bases. J lost 0 bases, V lost 3 bases, and 14 bases had no gene match. This CDR3 is built from 20 residues. Germline CDR1 reads LGHDT; CDR2 reads YNNKEL (reference sequence). The DNA of the CDR3 is TGTGCCAGCAGCCATCCTACCGGGACAGGGGAGGCTTATAGCAATCAGCCCCAGCATTTT. This encodes CASSHPTGTGEAYSNQPQHF.

The CDR3 DNA follows: TGTGCCAGCACCAGCCGGTGGGGGGGACTGAACACCGGGGAGCTGTTTTTT. Its translation is CASTSRWGGLNTGELFF. This chain joins TRBV11-2 and TRBJ2-2; the match to TRBD2 covers 7 bases. In germline, CDR1 is SGHAT, CDR2 FQNNGV. CDR3 size: 17 residues. With 7 bases clipped from V and 1 base from J, the junction kept 12 bases outside the gene matches. The full variable domain, with the rest looked up from reference TRBV11-2 and TRBJ2-2, is EAGVAQSPRYKIIEKRQSVAFWCNPISGHATLYWYQQILGQGPKLLIQFQNNGVVDDSQLPKDRFSAERLKGVDSTLKIQPAKLEDSAVYLCASTSRWGGLNTGELFFGEGSRLTVL.

J is TRBJ1-2 and V is TRBV5-6; D remains unclear. Trimming pared 0 bases from V and 5 bases from J, leaving 17 bases between. There are 16 residues in the CDR3. Germline lookup yields CDR1 SGHDT and CDR2 YYEEEE. Written as DNA, the CDR3 is TGTGCCAGCAGCTTGGGCGGCGGGGATATAGGGTATGGCTACACCTTC. This codes for CASSLGGGDIGYGYTF.

The chain recombines TRBV7-9 with TRBJ2-1, with D possibly TRBD2 on 7 matching bases. This CDR3 comprises 15 residues. Germline V gene sequence: CDR1 SEHNR, CDR2 FQNEAQ (reference sequence). Trimming cost V 0 bases and J 5 bases, with 11 bases left between them. The chain's CDR3 is CASSLAWRGHNEQFF. Written as DNA, the CDR3 is TGTGCCAGCAGCTTAGCGTGGCGGGGGCACAATGAGCAGTTCTTC.

The chain joins TRBV27 to TRBJ1-2; unclear D gene. CDR1 is MNHEY, CDR2 SMNVEV, per germline (reference sequence). The CDR3 runs 15 residues. The V gene lost 5 bases and the J gene lost 3 bases, with 16 bases spanning the gap. The CDR3 loop reads CASSPEGMRHYGYTF. CDR3 bases: TGTGCCAGCAGTCCCGAGGGAATGAGACACTATGGCTACACCTTC.

V gene TRBV4-1 combines with J gene TRBJ2-1; TRBD2 aligns across 10 bases. CDR1 MGHRA and CDR2 YSYEKL come from the germline V gene. CDR3 length: 14 residues. Germline trimming cut 4 bases from V and 12 bases from J; bases unmatched to any gene: 9. For the CDR3, the DNA is TGCGCCAGCAGCCTTCAGGGACTAGCGTCAGGGCAGTTCTTC. Residues: CASSLQGLASGQFF.

The genes are TRBV29-1 and TRBJ2-4; D possibly corresponds to TRBD2 (7 bases). CDR1 and CDR2 from the germline V gene are SQVTM and ANQGSEA. The CDR3 covers 17 residues. V was trimmed by 7 bases and J by 0 bases, leaving 22 bases between them. CDR3 DNA: TGCAGCGGAGGGGGGGTGTTGGGTGGGCTAGCCAAAAACATTCAGTACTTC. It is translated as CSGGGVLGGLAKNIQYF. Filled out from reference TRBV29-1 and TRBJ2-4, the complete variable domain reads SAVISQKPSRDICQRGTSLTIQCQVDSQVTMMFWYRQQPGQSLTLIATANQGSEATYESGFVIDKFPISRPNLTFSTLTVSNMSPEDSSIYLCSGGGVLGGLAKNIQYFGAGTRLSVL.

This clone was detected a few times. The rearrangement joins TRBV27 to TRBJ1-1; TRBD1 matches 10 bases. Germline V lookup: CDR1 MNHEY, CDR2 SMNVEV (reference sequence). The trim removed 5 bases at V and 4 bases at J, leaving 4 bases unmatched. The CDR3 has 14 amino acids. CDR3 loop: CASSPWTGGTEAFF. The CDR3 DNA reads TGTGCCAGCAGTCCCTGGACAGGGGGCACTGAAGCTTTCTTT.

In its sample, this clone was seen once. The chain has TRBV30 and TRBJ1-6, with D unresolved. From germline, CDR1 is GTSNPN and CDR2 SVGIG (reference sequence). Trimming shortened V by 1 base and J by 5 bases, and 9 bases separated the two germline ends. The CDR3 spans 14 residues. As DNA, the CDR3 is TGTGCCTGGAGTGGGTCCGGGAATAATTCACCCCTCCACTTT. This gives the protein CAWSGSGNNSPLHF.

This clone was recorded a few times. The chain has TRBV27 and TRBJ2-7; no reliable D call. Germline CDR1 reads MNHEY; CDR2 reads SMNVEV (reference sequence). V lost 1 base and J 1 base, leaving 8 bases between the germline ends. This CDR3 comprises 14 residues. The CDR3 DNA reads TGTGCCAGCAGTTTATATGGAGATTCCTACGAGCAGTACTTC. It specifies CASSLYGDSYEQYF.

This clone came up a few times. This chain connects TRBV6-5 to TRBJ2-1; D unclear. The CDR3 covers 13 residues. Germline assignment: CDR1 MNHEY and CDR2 SVGAGI. Trimming took off 6 bases at V and 8 bases at J, with 14 bases between the two ends. CDR3 sequence (DNA): TGTGCCAGCAGCCCCGCCCCGACTTATGAGCAGTTCTTC. It codes for CASSPAPTYEQFF.

This rearrangement joins TRBV2 to TRBJ2-3, with D possibly TRBD1 on 5 matching bases. CDR1 and CDR2 from the germline V gene are SNHLY and FYNNEI. The CDR3 consists of 15 residues. V was trimmed by 3 bases and J by 7 bases, leaving 17 bases between them. The CDR3 reads CASSEGPSLMNTQYF. CDR3 nucleotide sequence: TGTGCCAGCAGTGAGGGGCCGTCGCTCATGAATACGCAGTATTTT.